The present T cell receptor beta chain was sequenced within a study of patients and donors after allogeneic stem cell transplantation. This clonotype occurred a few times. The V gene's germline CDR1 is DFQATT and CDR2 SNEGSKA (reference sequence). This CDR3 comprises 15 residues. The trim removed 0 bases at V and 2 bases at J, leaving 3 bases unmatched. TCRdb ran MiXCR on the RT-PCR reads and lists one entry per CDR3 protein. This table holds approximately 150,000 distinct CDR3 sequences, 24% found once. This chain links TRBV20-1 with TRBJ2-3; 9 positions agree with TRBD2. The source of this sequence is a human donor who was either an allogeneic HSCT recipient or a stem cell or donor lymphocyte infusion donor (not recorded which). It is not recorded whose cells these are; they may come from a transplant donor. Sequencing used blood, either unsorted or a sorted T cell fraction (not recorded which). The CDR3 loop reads CSARDLAGTTDTQYF. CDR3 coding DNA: TGCAGTGCTAGAGATCTAGCGGGGACCACAGATACGCAGTATTTT.